One and the same sample provided the 31 T cell receptor beta chains below, sequenced in a study of blood T cell repertoires in COVID-19. Some clones are missing from TCRdb's copy, which holds only in-frame ones; the method was immunoSEQ multiplex PCR. Found here are approximately 14,000 clones, roughly 89% of them singletons; the top ten hold roughly a third. The material sequenced was peripheral blood. These receptors came from a man aged 45 to 65 with active COVID-19.

V gene TRBV9 combines with J gene TRBJ2-5; 7 bases align to TRBD1. Germline CDR1 reads SGDLS; CDR2 reads YYNGEE. This CDR3 has 15 residues. V dropped 4 bases and J dropped 2; count of bases not matched to a gene: 8. The CDR3 DNA reads TGTGCCAGCAGCATAACAGGGGATGGGCAAGAGACCCAGTACTTC. Translated: CASSITGDGQETQYF.

In its sample, this clone ranks as medium-sized. This chain joins TRBV5-1 and TRBJ1-2, with TRBD1 as a possible D gene (5 bases). Between the trimmed V and J ends, which lost 0 bases and 8 bases, there was a span of 11 bases. The CDR3 spans 13 residues. The germline gives CDR1 SGHRS, CDR2 YFSETQ. This CDR3 is CASSLGQYEGYTF. CDR3 in DNA: TGCGCCAGCAGCTTGGGACAGTATGAAGGCTACACCTTC.

The chain recombines TRBV3-1 (or the pseudogene TRBV3-2) with TRBJ2-5, with D maybe TRBD1 (5 bases). Germline values: CDR1 LGHDT, CDR2 YNNKEL (reference sequence). This CDR3 has 16 residues. Trimming took off 0 bases at V and 2 bases at J, with 13 bases between the two ends. CDR3 loop: CASSQDFGHGQETQYF. CDR3 sequence (DNA): TGTGCCAGCAGCCAAGATTTCGGACACGGACAAGAGACCCAGTACTTC.

The chain joins TRBV5-1 to TRBJ2-1; 7 bases agree with TRBD2. The CDR3 has 16 amino acids. Trimming took 4 bases from V and 0 from J; bases not matched to a gene: 7. CDR1 and CDR2 from the germline V gene are SGHRS and YFSETQ. This chain's CDR3 is CASSRGAGVSYNEQFF. CDR3 sequence (DNA): TGCGCCAGCAGCCGGGGTGCGGGAGTCTCCTACAATGAGCAGTTCTTC.

By share, this clone ranks as medium-sized. The rearrangement joins TRBV3-1 (or the pseudogene TRBV3-2) to TRBJ2-5; TRBD1 aligns across 9 bases. The CDR3 spans 16 residues. The junction had 6 bases not matched to a gene; V was cut back by 1 base and J by 3 bases. The germline gives CDR1 LGHDT, CDR2 YNNKEL (reference sequence). Written as DNA, the CDR3 is TGTGCCAGCAGCCAAGTCGGGACAGGGCAAGAAGAGACCCAGTACTTC. Its translation: CASSQVGTGQEETQYF.

The chain has TRBV12-3 or TRBV12-4 and TRBJ2-5, with D uncertain. The CDR3 spans 12 residues. V lost 3 bases to trimming and J lost 4 bases, with 6 bases between them. The CDR3 nucleotides read TGTGCCAGCAGTTTCTCGGGAGAGACCCAGTACTTC. It yields the protein CASSFSGETQYF.

J is TRBJ2-1 and V is TRBV7-6, with 9 positions matching TRBD1. This CDR3 contains 17 residues. V was pared by 5 bases and J by 8 bases, with 16 bases of the junction left unmatched. Per germline, CDR1 SGHVS and CDR2 FNYEAQ. The CDR3 sequence is CASSQPTDRGDLYEQFF. The CDR3 DNA follows: TGTGCCAGCAGCCAACCTACAGACAGGGGGGATTTGTATGAGCAGTTCTTC.

The table lists this clone with a count of one. The genes are TRBV9 and TRBJ2-2; 10 bases are shared with TRBD1. Germline V gene lookup returns CDR1 SGDLS and CDR2 YYNGEE. With 3 bases clipped from V and 2 bases from J, the junction kept 4 bases outside the gene matches. The CDR3 covers 16 residues. The CDR3 bases are TGTGCCAGCAGCGGGGGGACAGGGGACAACACCGGGGAGCTGTTTTTT. Translating gives CASSGGTGDNTGELFF.

The rearrangement uses TRBV5-4 and TRBJ1-1; D not resolved. Germline V CDR1 and CDR2: SGHNT, YYREEE (reference sequence). V lost 5 bases, J lost 4 bases, and 9 bases lay in between. CDR3 length: 12 amino acids. The CDR3: CASRGLFTEAFF. In nucleotides, the CDR3 is TGTGCCAGCAGAGGACTCTTCACTGAAGCTTTCTTT.

This clone was recorded once. The chain joins TRBV10-3 to TRBJ2-1; 13 positions match TRBD2. The CDR3 length is 15 residues. CDR1 ENHRY and CDR2 SYGVKD come from the germline V gene. V trimming: 2 bases; J trimming: 8 bases; junction bases outside the gene matches: 3. This CDR3 is CAISEPGLAGDEQFF. The CDR3, as DNA: TGTGCCATCAGTGAGCCCGGACTAGCGGGAGATGAGCAGTTCTTC.

The chain links TRBV27 to TRBJ1-6; 11 positions match TRBD1. CDR1 and CDR2 from the germline V gene are MNHEY and SMNVEV (reference sequence). J lost 6 bases, V lost 6 bases, and 1 base had no gene match. The CDR3 contains 14 residues. CDR3 protein: CASRGTGGNSPLHF. Here the CDR3 DNA reads TGTGCCAGCAGGGGGACAGGGGGTAATTCACCCCTCCACTTT.

As DNA, the CDR3 is TGTGCCAGCAGTGTAACAGGGGGCTACACTGAAGCTTTCTTT. Amino acids: CASSVTGGYTEAFF. V usage is TRBV27 and J usage is TRBJ1-1, with TRBD1 matching over 9 bases. In germline, CDR1 is MNHEY, CDR2 SMNVEV (reference sequence). V was pared by 5 bases and J by 3 bases, with 4 bases of the junction left unmatched. There are 14 residues in the CDR3.

This chain joins TRBV4-1 and TRBJ2-1, with unresolved D. The CDR3 loop spans 16 amino acids. Germline V CDR1 and CDR2: MGHRA, YSYEKL. Trimming removed 0 bases from V and 0 bases from J, with 9 bases in between. DNA for the CDR3: TGCGCCAGCAGCCAAGACGCAATTAGCTCCTACAATGAGCAGTTCTTC. It yields the protein CASSQDAISSYNEQFF.

The V and J genes are TRBV27 and TRBJ2-7; 13 nucleotides agree with TRBD2. V trimming: 0 bases; J trimming: 5 bases; junction bases outside the gene matches: 10. The CDR3 contains 18 residues. CDR1 and CDR2 from the germline V gene are MNHEY and SMNVEV (reference sequence). CDR3 in amino acids: CASSLSPGLAGAGDEQYF. CDR3 in DNA: TGTGCCAGCAGTTTATCCCCAGGACTAGCGGGAGCTGGAGACGAGCAGTACTTC.

This clone has just one count. The chain couples TRBV19 to TRBJ2-1, with TRBD2 matching 7 bases. CDR1 is LNHDA, CDR2 SQIVND, per germline (reference sequence). V gave up 1 base and J gave up 3 bases; unmatched junction bases: 6. CDR3 length equals 16 residues. The chain's CDR3 is CASSIGGGSHYNEQFF. The CDR3 nucleotides read TGTGCCAGTAGTATAGGAGGCGGGAGCCACTACAATGAGCAGTTCTTC.

The genes are TRBV7-3 and TRBJ2-4, with D perhaps TRBD2 (6 bases). Trimming cost V 1 base and J 0 bases, with 10 bases left between them. Germline CDR1 is SGHTA and CDR2 is FQGTGA. This CDR3 spans 16 amino acids. CDR3 sequence reads: CASSLNSGVAKNIQYF. The DNA of the CDR3 is TGTGCCAGCAGCTTAAACTCGGGGGTAGCCAAAAACATTCAGTACTTC.

The chain has TRBV21-1 and TRBJ1-1. TRBV21-1 is deemed a pseudogene. The CDR3 totals 16 residues. CDR3 sequence: CASSKEWGGGYTEAFF. The CDR3 bases are TGTGCCAGCAGCAAAGAATGGGGCGGGGGGTACACTGAAGCTTTCTTT.

The rearrangement uses TRBV7-9 and TRBJ1-6, with 9 bases aligning to TRBD1. The CDR3 contains 16 residues. Trimming took 2 bases from V and 8 from J; bases not matched to a gene: 7. The germline gives CDR1 SEHNR, CDR2 FQNEAQ (reference sequence). The CDR3: CASSLQGQGGYSPLHF. CDR3 sequence (DNA): TGTGCCAGCAGCTTACAGGGACAGGGCGGGTATTCACCCCTCCACTTT.

This clone is labeled as medium-sized. The J gene is TRBJ2-7, the V gene TRBV7-8; 14 bases map to TRBD2. This CDR3 comprises 15 residues. The junction had 3 bases not matched to a gene; V was cut back by 3 bases and J by 5 bases. Germline V CDR1 and CDR2: SGHVS, FQNEAQ. The DNA for the CDR3 is TGTGCCAGCAGCTTCTCGACTAGCGGGAGGGACGAGCAGTACTTC. Translating it yields CASSFSTSGRDEQYF.

The chain combines TRBV11-2 with TRBJ2-7; 7 bases fit TRBD2. With V trimmed by 3 bases and J by 4 bases, 9 bases remained unmatched. CDR3 length: 15 residues. Germline CDR1 is SGHAT and CDR2 is FQNNGV. CDR3 DNA: TGTGCCAGCAGCTTTTTCGCGGGGGTTACTTACGAGCAGTACTTC. Encoded protein: CASSFFAGVTYEQYF.

J is TRBJ2-2 and V is TRBV7-8; D perhaps matches TRBD2 (6 bases). V was trimmed by 3 bases and J by 1 base, leaving 15 bases between them. Germline CDR1 and CDR2: SGHVS and FQNEAQ. The CDR3 is made up of 17 amino acids. The CDR3 protein is CASSFPRETGNTGELFF. The DNA for the CDR3 is TGTGCCAGCAGCTTCCCTCGGGAGACGGGGAACACCGGGGAGCTGTTTTTT.

J is TRBJ2-7 and V is TRBV5-1; D possibly corresponds to TRBD1 (5 bases). Deletions cut 4 bases from V and 1 base from J, with 9 bases between. CDR3 length: 13 amino acids. Germline lookup yields CDR1 SGHRS and CDR2 YFSETQ. CDR3 loop: CASSGRESYEQYF. CDR3 in DNA: TGCGCCAGCAGCGGCAGGGAATCCTACGAGCAGTACTTC.

This chain connects TRBV30 to TRBJ1-2, with D perhaps matching TRBD1 (6 bases). The CDR3 spans 15 residues. Germline V CDR1 and CDR2: GTSNPN, SVGIG (reference sequence). The V and J ends lost 1 base and 4 bases respectively, with 16 bases between them. The DNA for the CDR3 is TGTGCCTGGAGTGCAACGACAGGTTCAACCTATGGCTACACCTTC. Its protein product is CAWSATTGSTYGYTF.

The V gene is TRBV19, the J gene TRBJ2-4, with 9 bases fitting TRBD2. Germline V gene sequence: CDR1 LNHDA, CDR2 SQIVND (reference sequence). The CDR3 length is 16 residues. Trimming at V came to 5 bases and at J to 1 base, leaving 6 bases not matched to a gene. CDR3 in amino acids: CASSASSGKAKNIQYF. The CDR3 nucleotides read TGTGCCAGTAGTGCGTCTAGCGGGAAGGCCAAAAACATTCAGTACTTC. The full variable domain, in which reference TRBV19 and TRBJ2-4 provide the parts outside the CDR3, is DGGITQSPKYLFRKEGQNVTLSCEQNLNHDAMYWYRQDPGQGLRLIYYSQIVNDFQKGDIAEGYSVSREKKESFPLTVTSAQKNPTAFYLCASSASSGKAKNIQYFGAGTRLSVL.

The chain links TRBV7-2 to TRBJ2-7, with TRBD2 matching 7 bases. This CDR3 contains 15 residues. J lost 4 bases, V lost 1 base, and 7 bases had no gene match. From germline, CDR1 is SGHTA and CDR2 FQGNSA. CDR3 sequence (DNA): TGTGCCAGCAGCTTAGGGGGCCCACTAGCGTACGAGCAGTACTTC. It yields the protein CASSLGGPLAYEQYF.

This clone came up once. The rearrangement joins TRBV5-6 to TRBJ2-5, with 7 bases fitting TRBD2. The CDR3 loop spans 13 amino acids. Trimming at V came to 8 bases and at J to 4 bases, leaving 8 bases not matched to a gene. Germline CDR1 is SGHDT and CDR2 is YYEEEE. This chain's CDR3 is CASTFGRLETQYF. In nucleotides, the CDR3 is TGTGCCAGTACCTTCGGGAGGTTAGAGACCCAGTACTTC.

This clone came up a few times. This chain uses TRBV11-1 with TRBJ2-3; 9 bases line up with TRBD2. The junction had 3 bases not matched to a gene; V was cut back by 3 bases and J by 2 bases. Germline V gene sequence: CDR1 SGHAT, CDR2 FQDESV (reference sequence). The CDR3 consists of 15 residues. The CDR3 DNA reads TGTGCCAGCAGCTTGGGGACTAGCTACACAGATACGCAGTATTTT. Amino acids: CASSLGTSYTDTQYF.

V is TRBV5-4 and J is TRBJ2-3; a possible D gene is TRBD1 (5 bases). Germline lookup yields CDR1 SGHNT and CDR2 YYREEE (reference sequence). This CDR3 has 14 amino acids. V was shortened by 1 base and J by 3 bases, with 9 bases between the two germline ends. CDR3 DNA: TGTGCCAGCAGCTTGCAGGGTGGAACAGATACGCAGTATTTT. Its protein is CASSLQGGTDTQYF.

V and J are TRBV2 and TRBJ1-5; 7 bases match TRBD1. Germline assignment: CDR1 SNHLY and CDR2 FYNNEI. Losses at the gene ends were 6 bases for V and 3 bases for J; bases not matched to a gene: 5. The CDR3 is 14 residues long. The CDR3: CASRRDSYNQPQHF. The CDR3 nucleotides are TGTGCCAGCAGAAGGGACAGCTACAATCAGCCCCAGCATTTT.

The V gene is TRBV4-1, the J gene TRBJ1-5; TRBD1 agrees at 8 bases. This CDR3 has 15 amino acids. Losses at the gene ends were 4 bases for V and 4 bases for J; bases not matched to a gene: 6. CDR1 is MGHRA, CDR2 YSYEKL, per germline. CDR3: CASSLDRGGNQPQHF. CDR3 nucleotide sequence: TGCGCCAGCAGCCTAGACAGGGGAGGGAATCAGCCCCAGCATTTT.

J is TRBJ1-1 and V is TRBV6-5; no definite D call. With 8 bases removed from V and 6 bases from J, the gap between germline ends came to 7 bases. The CDR3 loop spans 10 amino acids. Germline V CDR1 and CDR2: MNHEY, SVGAGI. The CDR3 region is CASESAEAFF. CDR3 nucleotide sequence: TGTGCCAGCGAGTCCGCTGAAGCTTTCTTT.